Presented here are 18 T cell receptor beta chains from one specimen sequenced in a study of PD-L1 blockade in urothelial cancer. Time point in this sample: peripheral blood 6 weeks after treatment start. Sequencing used immunoSEQ multiplex PCR; TCRdb keeps in-frame clones, though not all of them. The sample has approximately 25,000 clones, roughly 84% seen once. The sequencing here drew on PBMCs, taken around atezolizumab (anti-PD-L1) treatment. Source of these receptors: an older man with urothelial cancer.

This clone was recorded only once. The V and J genes are TRBV5-5 and TRBJ2-7; TRBD2 might be the D (5 bases). The CDR3 loop spans 14 amino acids. The germline gives CDR1 SGHKS, CDR2 YYEKEE (reference sequence). V shed 6 bases and J shed 4 bases, with 17 bases lying between them. This CDR3 is CASKKQTPGYEQYF. In DNA, the CDR3 is TGTGCCAGCAAAAAACAGACCCCGGGATACGAGCAGTACTTC.

The chain joins TRBV7-8 to TRBJ2-1, with 7 bases matching TRBD2. Trimming removed 3 bases from V and 8 bases from J; junction bases left unmatched: 10. In germline, CDR1 is SGHVS, CDR2 FQNEAQ. The CDR3 extends over 15 amino acids. The CDR3 DNA reads as TGTGCCAGCAGCTTGGGAGGGAGGGCCCTCGATGAGCAGTTCTTC. Its translation: CASSLGGRALDEQFF.

This sequence joins TRBV13 and TRBJ2-1; 7 bases are a match to TRBD1. With 1 base clipped from V and 4 bases from J, the junction kept 4 bases outside the gene matches. There are 15 residues in the CDR3. Germline lookup yields CDR1 PRHDT and CDR2 FYEKMQ (reference sequence). The CDR3 nucleotides read TGTGCCAGCAGCTTAGAGGCAGGGGGATACAATGAGCAGTTCTTC. Translated: CASSLEAGGYNEQFF.

This clone was detected a few times. The sample has other DNA sequences that encode this CDR3 too. The chain uses TRBV19 and TRBJ1-1; TRBD1 agrees at 7 bases. J was trimmed by 1 base and V by 3 bases; bases with no gene match: 2. The CDR3 contains 14 residues. CDR1 LNHDA and CDR2 SQIVND come from the germline V gene (reference sequence). The CDR3 sequence: CASSINRGNTEAFF. CDR3 DNA: TGTGCCAGTAGTATCAACAGGGGGAACACTGAAGCTTTCTTT.

The gene calls are TRBV5-6 and TRBJ1-3; D is undetermined. There are 16 residues in the CDR3. Trimming cost V 7 bases and J 2 bases, with 19 bases left between them. CDR1 is SGHDT, CDR2 YYEEEE, per germline. The CDR3 region has the DNA TGTGCCAGCGCAAGGAGGTCCCGGGCACCTGGAAACACCATATATTTT. Amino acids: CASARRSRAPGNTIYF. Based on the CDR3 plus reference TRBV5-6 and TRBJ1-3, the full variable domain is DAGVTQSPTHLIKTRGQQVTLRCSPKSGHDTVSWYQQALGQGPQFIFQYYEEEERQRGNFPDRFSGHQFPNYSSELNVNALLLGDSALYLCASARRSRAPGNTIYFGEGSWLTVV.

The V and J genes are TRBV11-2 and TRBJ2-2; D is perhaps TRBD2 (7 bases). CDR1 SGHAT and CDR2 FQNNGV come from the germline V gene. Trimming stripped 3 bases from V and 3 bases from J, with 11 bases between. The CDR3 has 15 amino acids. CDR3 sequence reads: CASSFRGADTGELFF. The CDR3 DNA sequence: TGTGCCAGCAGCTTTCGGGGGGCAGACACCGGGGAGCTGTTTTTT.

CDR3 protein: CASNLGTEDQPQHF. The CDR3 region has the DNA TGTGCCAGCAACCTCGGGACAGAAGATCAGCCCCAGCATTTT. The chain has TRBV9 and TRBJ1-5, with 7 bases identical to TRBD1. The length of the CDR3 is 14 residues. J was trimmed by 5 bases and V by 6 bases; bases with no gene match: 8. CDR1 and CDR2 (germline): SGDLS, YYNGEE.

The rearrangement uses TRBV7-9 and TRBJ1-4; 7 bases match TRBD1. Germline V gene sequence: CDR1 SEHNR, CDR2 FQNEAQ (reference sequence). V shed 6 bases, J shed 3 bases, and the junction held 7 bases outside the gene matches. CDR3 length: 15 residues. The DNA of the CDR3 is TGTGCCAGCAGTTCCCAGGGGGTAGCTAATGAAAAACTGTTTTTT. Protein: CASSSQGVANEKLFF.

CDR3 nucleotide sequence: TGTGCCAGCAGCCCCGGGGGTTTTCGCACAGATACGCAGTATTTT. The encoded protein is CASSPGGFRTDTQYF. The V and J genes are TRBV7-6 and TRBJ2-3; maybe TRBD2 (6 bases). CDR3 size: 15 residues. Trimming cost V 5 bases and J 1 base, with 13 bases left between them. Germline V gives CDR1 SGHVS, CDR2 FNYEAQ. Variable domain in full (rest from reference TRBV7-6 and TRBJ2-3): GAGVSQSPRYKVTKRGQDVALRCDPISGHVSLYWYRQALGQGPEFLTYFNYEAQQDKSGLPNDRFSAERPEGSISTLTIQRTEQRDSAMYRCASSPGGFRTDTQYFGPGTRLTVL.

V gene TRBV5-1 combines with J gene TRBJ2-1; D might be TRBD2 (6 bases). Trimming pared 0 bases from V and 0 bases from J, leaving 10 bases between. Germline V lookup: CDR1 SGHRS, CDR2 YFSETQ. CDR3 length equals 16 residues. The CDR3 DNA is TGCGCCAGCAGCTTGGCCGGGACTCCCTCCTACAATGAGCAGTTCTTC. Translated, it gives CASSLAGTPSYNEQFF.

The rearrangement joins TRBV28 to TRBJ2-7; 7 bases are a match to TRBD1. With 5 bases clipped from V and 3 bases from J, the junction kept 10 bases outside the gene matches. From germline, CDR1 is MDHEN and CDR2 SYDVKM. The CDR3 length is 15 residues. The CDR3: CASSPGGSSYYEQYF. The CDR3 region has the DNA TGTGCCAGCAGTCCAGGGGGATCTTCGTACTACGAGCAGTACTTC.

V is TRBV12-5 and J is TRBJ1-5; possibly TRBD1 for D (5 bases). CDR3 size: 14 residues. Between the trimmed V and J ends, which lost 3 bases and 3 bases, there was a span of 9 bases. Looked up from germline, CDR1 is LGHNT and CDR2 is FRNRAP. The CDR3 loop reads CASGLGAYNQPQHF. The DNA of the CDR3 is TGTGCTAGTGGTTTAGGGGCCTACAATCAGCCCCAGCATTTT.

J is TRBJ2-2 and V is TRBV28; TRBD2 matches at 11 bases. Trimming took 2 bases from V and 6 from J; bases not matched to a gene: 8. The CDR3 runs 17 residues. CDR1 is MDHEN, CDR2 SYDVKM, per germline. CDR3: CASSLETSGSGPGELFF. The CDR3 nucleotides are TGTGCCAGCAGTTTAGAAACTAGCGGGAGCGGTCCCGGGGAGCTGTTTTTT.

This rearrangement joins TRBV7-3 to TRBJ1-1; possibly TRBD1 for D (5 bases). CDR1 is SGHTA, CDR2 FQGTGA, per germline. CDR3 length: 15 amino acids. V dropped 0 bases and J dropped 4 bases, with 12 bases sitting between them. CDR3 sequence reads: CASSLTDMEGTEAFF. The CDR3 nucleotides are TGTGCCAGCAGCTTAACGGACATGGAGGGCACTGAAGCTTTCTTT.

The rearrangement uses TRBV9 and TRBJ2-1; tentatively, D is TRBD2 (6 bases). Germline CDR1 SGDLS, CDR2 YYNGEE. Trimming took 0 bases from V and 2 from J, leaving 9 bases between them. This CDR3 has 15 amino acids. The CDR3 DNA reads TGTGCCAGCAGCGTAGGAGCTAGCGCCTACAATGAGCAGTTCTTC. As protein: CASSVGASAYNEQFF.

The rearrangement links TRBV28 to TRBJ2-7, with 11 bases matching TRBD1. The CDR3 consists of 15 residues. Per the germline V gene, CDR1 is MDHEN and CDR2 is SYDVKM. V gave up 3 bases and J gave up 3 bases; unmatched junction bases: 4. CDR3: CASSLEDRGLYEQYF. The CDR3 DNA is TGTGCCAGCAGTTTGGAGGACAGGGGGCTCTACGAGCAGTACTTC. The full variable domain, completed using reference TRBV28 and TRBJ2-7, is DVKVTQSSRYLVKRTGEKVFLECVQDMDHENMFWYRQDPGLGLRLIYFSYDVKMKEKGDIPEGYSVSREKKERFSLILESASTNQTSMYLCASSLEDRGLYEQYFGPGTRLTVT.

The chain is built from TRBV7-2 and TRBJ2-1; D gene uncertain. The CDR3 has 15 residues. Trimming shortened V by 3 bases and J by 0 bases, and 9 bases separated the two germline ends. Germline lookup yields CDR1 SGHTA and CDR2 FQGNSA. The CDR3 spells CASSFAASSYNEQFF. In nucleotides, the CDR3 is TGTGCCAGCAGCTTTGCTGCGAGCTCCTACAATGAGCAGTTCTTC.

This clone has only one observation. The chain has TRBV29-1 and TRBJ1-2; D remains unclear. V was clipped by 8 bases and J by 0 bases, with 13 bases between them. Per the germline V gene, CDR1 is SQVTM and CDR2 is ANQGSEA. The CDR3 runs 13 residues. The chain's CDR3 is CSFRQSANYGYTF. In DNA form, the CDR3 reads TGCAGCTTCCGCCAGTCAGCTAACTATGGCTACACCTTC. The full variable domain, completed using reference TRBV29-1 and TRBJ1-2, is SAVISQKPSRDICQRGTSLTIQCQVDSQVTMMFWYRQQPGQSLTLIATANQGSEATYESGFVIDKFPISRPNLTFSTLTVSNMSPEDSSIYLCSFRQSANYGYTFGSGTRLTVV.